The next 14 T cell receptor beta chains were all read from a single sample in a study of cytomegalovirus exposure and HLA in healthy donors. Profiling relied on immunoSEQ multiplex PCR, and the TCRdb table lists in-frame clones only, not all of them. The data hold under 250,000 clones, with about 81% observed a single time. The sequenced material came from PBMCs. These receptors originate from a woman aged 25 to 39 in good health and CMV-seronegative.

The V and J genes are TRBV4-1 and TRBJ1-2, with a possible D match to TRBD1 (6 bases). The length of the CDR3 is 15 residues. Trimming pared 0 bases from V and 5 bases from J, leaving 13 bases between. Germline CDR1 and CDR2: MGHRA and YSYEKL. CDR3 DNA: TGCGCCAGCAGCCAAGATGCAGGGACAATATATGGCTACACCTTC. It specifies CASSQDAGTIYGYTF.

The genes are TRBV18 and TRBJ1-2; TRBD1 matches 8 bases. The CDR3 spans 15 residues. The germline CDR1 and CDR2 sequences are KGHSH and LQKENI. Trimming cost V 0 bases and J 8 bases; bases outside gene matches: 8. For the CDR3, the DNA is TGTGCCAGCTCACCACCCGCCAGGGGGCAGGGAGGCTACACCTTC. Its translation is CASSPPARGQGGYTF.

This clone was seen more than once but under ten times. J is TRBJ1-1 and V is TRBV19; no definite D call. The V and J ends lost 3 bases and 11 bases respectively, with 10 bases between them. CDR1 and CDR2 from the germline V gene are LNHDA and SQIVND (reference sequence). The CDR3 totals 11 residues. CDR3 residues: CASSIGPWAFF. The CDR3 region has the DNA TGTGCCAGTAGTATTGGGCCCTGGGCTTTCTTT.

This clone was observed a few times. The chain uses TRBV27 and TRBJ1-2; 7 bases map to TRBD1. Germline-derived CDR1 and CDR2 are MNHEY and SMNVEV (reference sequence). The CDR3 consists of 13 residues. V gave up 6 bases and J gave up 4 bases; unmatched junction bases: 5. The CDR3 DNA reads TGTGCCAGCAGGGGACAGTACTTCTATGGCTACACCTTC. Amino acid sequence: CASRGQYFYGYTF.

This clone was recorded only once. The chain has TRBV6-4 and TRBJ1-5; D gene uncertain. This CDR3 has 13 amino acids. Germline V gene sequence: CDR1 MRHNA, CDR2 SNTAGT. V lost 5 bases, J lost 6 bases, and 11 bases lay in between. This CDR3 is CASSSEESQPQHF. In DNA, the CDR3 is TGTGCCAGCAGTTCAGAGGAAAGTCAGCCCCAGCATTTT.

This rearrangement joins TRBV5-6 to TRBJ2-3, with D uncertain. Germline V gene data show CDR1 as SGHDT and CDR2 as YYEEEE. This CDR3 is built from 16 residues. V lost 7 bases, J lost 0 bases, and 18 bases lay in between. In DNA form, the CDR3 reads TGTGCCAGCCGACTCTATCACTCCTCTAGCACAGATACGCAGTATTTT. It yields the protein CASRLYHSSSTDTQYF. Full variable domain (missing parts from reference TRBV5-6 and TRBJ2-3): DAGVTQSPTHLIKTRGQQVTLRCSPKSGHDTVSWYQQALGQGPQFIFQYYEEEERQRGNFPDRFSGHQFPNYSSELNVNALLLGDSALYLCASRLYHSSSTDTQYFGPGTRLTVL.

Only a few counts were recorded for this clone. The chain joins TRBV7-3 to TRBJ1-1; D is undetermined. Germline V CDR1 and CDR2: SGHTA, FQGTGA. CDR3 length: 12 amino acids. V lost 6 bases, J lost 7 bases, and 12 bases lay in between. CDR3 region: CASRSGELEAFF. The CDR3 coding sequence is TGTGCCAGCAGATCCGGGGAGCTTGAAGCTTTCTTT.

The chain recombines TRBV6-1 with TRBJ2-2; D might be TRBD2 (6 bases). The CDR3 has 14 amino acids. Germline CDR1 reads MNHNS; CDR2 reads SASEGT. Deletions cut 3 bases from V and 7 bases from J, with 12 bases between. CDR3 sequence (DNA): TGTGCCAGCAGTGATTGGGGGGAAGGCGGGGAGCTGTTTTTT. Its protein is CASSDWGEGGELFF.

The gene calls are TRBV9 and TRBJ2-1; D might be TRBD2 (6 bases). The germline CDR1 and CDR2 sequences are SGDLS and YYNGEE. V lost 4 bases, J lost 7 bases, and 18 bases lay in between. This CDR3 comprises 15 residues. In nucleotides, the CDR3 is TGTGCCAGCAGCCAAATGACTAGGATCGGAAATGAGCAGTTCTTC. Translated, it gives CASSQMTRIGNEQFF.

The chain employs TRBV12-5 and TRBJ2-3; D gene uncertain. The CDR3 runs to 15 residues. V lost 1 base and J lost 2, with 10 bases in between. From germline, CDR1 is LGHNT and CDR2 FRNRAP. The CDR3 spells CASGLALLDTDTQYF. CDR3 DNA sequence: TGTGCTAGTGGTTTGGCCCTTTTAGACACAGATACGCAGTATTTT.

The CDR3 loop is CASSLSSTSVYEQYF. The DNA of the CDR3 is TGTGCCAGCAGCCTGTCGAGTACTAGCGTCTACGAGCAGTACTTC. The chain employs TRBV7-2 and TRBJ2-7; 7 positions agree with TRBD2. Trimming removed 5 bases from V and 3 bases from J; junction bases left unmatched: 10. The CDR3 runs 15 residues. Germline CDR1 SGHTA, CDR2 FQGNSA.

The V gene is TRBV9, the J gene TRBJ1-5, with TRBD1 matching over 8 bases. The CDR3 is 14 amino acids. From germline, CDR1 is SGDLS and CDR2 YYNGEE. The trim removed 2 bases at V and 3 bases at J, leaving 1 base unmatched. This CDR3 reads CASSVTGDNQPQHF. In DNA form, the CDR3 reads TGTGCCAGCAGCGTGACAGGGGACAATCAGCCCCAGCATTTT.

The chain employs TRBV6-5 and TRBJ1-4, with 9 nucleotides matching TRBD1. Trimming removed 8 bases from V and 6 bases from J; junction bases left unmatched: 7. CDR1 MNHEY and CDR2 SVGAGI come from the germline V gene. This CDR3 has 14 residues. The CDR3: CASSAGTGHEKLFF. In DNA form, the CDR3 reads TGTGCCAGCTCTGCAGGGACAGGGCATGAAAAACTGTTTTTT.

The V and J genes are TRBV7-9 and TRBJ2-1, with 8 bases aligning to TRBD1. This CDR3 has 17 amino acids. Germline V CDR1 and CDR2: SEHNR, FQNEAQ (reference sequence). With V trimmed by 4 bases and J by 7 bases, 15 bases remained unmatched. The CDR3 nucleotides are TGTGCCAGCAGCTCATCAGGGGGCCTGATCACGGGGAATGAGCAGTTCTTC. It translates to CASSSSGGLITGNEQFF.